What follows are 5 T cell receptor beta chains derived from one specimen sequenced in a study of blood T cell repertoires in COVID-19. Method: immunoSEQ multiplex PCR; TCRdb's copy keeps in-frame clones and lacks some. The data contain some 130,000 clones, nearly 70% of them singletons. Sequencing was carried out using peripheral blood. The receptor source for this set is a woman in her seventies with acute or convalescent COVID-19.

The chain combines TRBV3-1 (or the pseudogene TRBV3-2) with TRBJ2-2; D not resolved. Germline-derived CDR1 and CDR2 are LGHDT and YNNKEL (reference sequence). The CDR3 runs 12 residues. With 6 bases removed from V and 6 bases from J, the gap between germline ends came to 8 bases. CDR3 sequence (DNA): TGTGCCAGCAGTCTAATGTCCGGGGAGCTGTTTTTT. Translated, it gives CASSLMSGELFF.

This clone was picked up many times. This chain joins TRBV10-3 and TRBJ1-2; 7 positions match TRBD1. The CDR3 loop spans 11 amino acids. Trimming removed 6 bases from V and 8 bases from J; junction bases left unmatched: 3. Germline V gives CDR1 ENHRY, CDR2 SYGVKD. The CDR3 nucleotides are TGTGCCATCAGGACAGGGCAGGGCTACACCTTC. Protein sequence: CAIRTGQGYTF.

This chain uses TRBV5-1 with TRBJ1-4; 9 positions match TRBD1. Germline lookup yields CDR1 SGHRS and CDR2 YFSETQ. This CDR3 is 14 amino acids long. J was trimmed by 5 bases and V by 4 bases; bases with no gene match: 3. The DNA of the CDR3 is TGCGCCAGCAGCATCGGACAGGGGAATGAAAAACTGTTTTTT. It codes for CASSIGQGNEKLFF. The full variable domain, rest sourced from reference TRBV5-1 and TRBJ1-4, is KAGVTQTPRYLIKTRGQQVTLSCSPISGHRSVSWYQQTPGQGLQFLFEYFSETQRNKGNFPGRFSGRQFSNSRSEMNVSTLELGDSALYLCASSIGQGNEKLFFGSGTQLSVL.

The chain recombines TRBV24-1 with TRBJ2-1; 13 nucleotides align to TRBD2. Germline V lookup: CDR1 KGHDR, CDR2 SFDVKD. There are 16 residues in the CDR3. The junction had 5 bases not matched to a gene; V was cut back by 3 bases and J by 7 bases. CDR3 protein: CATSDPSLAGGNEQFF. DNA for the CDR3: TGTGCCACCAGTGATCCATCACTAGCGGGAGGGAATGAGCAGTTCTTC.

This clone was found a few times. The gene calls are TRBV9 and TRBJ2-5; TRBD2 agrees at 7 bases. The germline V gene has CDR1 SGDLS and CDR2 YYNGEE. There are 16 residues in the CDR3. V lost 0 bases, J lost 1 base, and 6 bases stayed unmatched. CDR3: CASSVAVGGTQETQYF. CDR3 DNA sequence: TGTGCCAGCAGCGTAGCGGTCGGGGGGACCCAAGAGACCCAGTACTTC.